This T cell receptor beta chain was found in a study of immune aging and cytomegalovirus after organ transplant (dated by TCRdb to 2020 to 2022). For context, the study as a whole: All transplant recipients received three-drug immunosuppression with prednisone, tacrolimus, and mycophenolate. The investigation overall reported the following: Large clones contained a bigger proportion of TEMRA cells, and over time the seven largest clones (approximately 1,900 cells) picked up aged and TEMRA cells and lost TCM cells. Aged-phenotype cells increased post-transplant regardless of clone size, earlier in large clones (days 200-264) than small clones, following viremia. Since the sequencing data did not include a CD57 measurement, a conservative gene-based definition of aging was used in its place.

According to the study, the label for this sample's time point signals: five sample-tagged time points from pre-transplant (day -1) to day 368 post-transplant, pooled. PBMC were thawed and then stimulated for 11 to 13 hours with a CMV IE-1 overlapping peptide library, with no transport inhibitors added. After thawing, cells were rested overnight and were then stimulated in R10 medium with CD28/CD49d costimulation. The IE-1 peptide library was made up of 15-amino-acid peptides with 11-amino-acid overlaps. Samples from each time point were barcoded using BD Single-Cell Multiplexing Kit Sample Tags, then pooled and stained with oligo-conjugated anti-CD45RA and sorting antibodies. A BD FACSAria III was used to sort CMV-responsive CD8+CD137+ and CD4+CD154+ T cells at 4-way purity. EDTA vacutainers were used to collect blood, which was then processed with a Ficoll gradient within 1-24 hours. The CDR3 goes from the cysteine to the phenylalanine over 13 residues. Solely the CDR3 DNA is kept, with 39 bases framed from the first base. At the junction V is shortened by 5 bases and J by 3 bases, with 11 bases in between. The CDR1 and CDR2 encoded by the germline V gene are MGHRA and YSYEKL.

Of note for this clonotype: The antigen this receptor binds is unknown. Base qualities are not at hand, and no much larger clone is one base apart.

Library generation was performed with single-cell sequencing. Sequencing was carried out with an Illumina NovaSeq 6000. The BD Rhapsody Targeted mRNA and AbSeq Reagent Kit was used in a microwell format for cell capture and library preparation. The libraries included TCR, sample tags, AbSeq, and targeted mRNA from the Human T-Cell Expression Panel, along with custom TOX and TOX2 primers. Sequencing of the libraries was done on an Illumina NovaSeq. As for the authors' bioinformatics: The analysis covered roughly 9,800 cells in total, of which 7,000 to 7,500 were CD8 T cells and approximately 4,500 were CD8 T cells with an identifiable TCR CDR3. On the Seven Bridges Genomics platform, raw data were run through the BD Rhapsody Targeted Analysis Pipeline with V(D)J processing. SeqGeq 1.6.0 was used for quality control, Sample Tag demultiplexing with Lex-BDSMK, clone identification with VDJ Explorer, and Seurat clustering. Clones making up <1% of CD8 T cells were classified as non-expanded, and clones making up >2.5% of the sample were classified as clonal expansions. Using fastp at Q25 and MiXCR, TCRdb reprocessed the public reads and kept productive beta chains. Rows are combined by CDR3 protein, so each entry shows the most common genes and DNA. The V and J calls reflect TCRdb's pipeline rather than the authors' work. Here the sample has more than 20,000 distinct CDR3 sequences; about a third occur a single time. The ten largest clonotypes hold approximately 26% of the sample.

The source of this sequence is a female donor who had a heart transplant and CMV viremia. The chain couples TRBV4-1 to TRBJ2-7, with the D gene not clear enough to name. The input for sequencing was CMV peptide-activated CD4+ and CD8+ T cells sorted from blood, taken at five time points, pooled. The sample's cell subset or site, from its label and the paper: sorted CD8+CD137+ and CD4+CD154+ T cells after around 12 h CMV IE-1 peptide stimulation. The DNA is TGCGCCAGCAGCGTGCACCCGTTCTACGAGCAGTACTTC. This gives the protein CASSVHPFYEQYF.